Listed below are T cell receptor beta chains from one sample, sequenced in a study of T cell changes during pregnancy in multiple sclerosis. Clones were read by immunoSEQ multiplex PCR, and TCRdb kept only the in-frame ones, dropping some. This sample has some 75,000 clones; roughly 96% occur once, and the top ten carry approximately 1%. Sample: peripheral blood, taken in the second trimester of pregnancy. The receptors here all came from a female donor with multiple sclerosis, enrolled in a pregnancy study. CDR3s include the opening cysteine and the closing phenylalanine or tryptophan. D genes are given only for firm matches. A clone size is listed for some rows: how often the clone was seen (once, few, many), or a class if it is expanded.

>TRBJ2-7|once|TRBV7-9|14|TRBD2
CASSAPAGAYEQYF
TGTGCCAGCAGCGCCCCAGCGGGAGCCTACGAGCAGTACTTC
>TRBJ2-6|.|TRBV5-6|16|.
CASSLGPSSGANVLTF
TGTGCCAGCAGCTTGGGCCCGAGCTCTGGGGCCAACGTCCTGACTTTC
>TRBJ2-5|.|TRBV9|16|TRBD2
CASSVDLAGTQETQYF
TGTGCCAGCAGCGTGGATCTAGCGGGGACTCAAGAGACCCAGTACTTC
>TRBJ2-1|.|TRBV27|14|.
CASSLSGRVDEQFF
TGTGCCAGCAGTTTATCCGGCAGGGTGGATGAGCAGTTCTTC
>TRBJ2-7|.|TRBV6-6|15|TRBD2
CASSYSPSGTYEQYF
TGTGCCAGCAGTTACTCGCCTAGCGGAACTTACGAGCAGTACTTC
>TRBJ1-2|few|TRBV19|14|.
CASTGLQRSYGYTF
TGTGCCAGTACTGGCCTGCAGCGGAGTTATGGCTACACCTTC
>TRBJ2-1|.|TRBV30|14|.
CAWSAGQIYNEQFF
TGTGCCTGGAGTGCCGGACAGATTTACAATGAGCAGTTCTTC
>TRBJ2-3|.|TRBV27|13|.
CARGQGGTDTQYF
TGTGCCAGAGGGCAGGGGGGAACAGATACGCAGTATTTT
>TRBJ1-2|.|TRBV6-1|14|TRBD1
CASSESQGANGYTF
TGTGCCAGCAGTGAAAGCCAGGGGGCTAATGGCTACACCTTC
>TRBJ2-3|.|TRBV5-8|14|TRBD1
CASRPGTGTDTQYF
TGTGCCAGCCGCCCCGGGACAGGGACTGATACGCAGTATTTT
>TRBJ2-7|.|TRBV6-1|13|.
CASSEWTEDEQYF
TGTGCCAGCAGTGAATGGACAGAAGACGAGCAGTACTTC
>TRBJ1-1|.|TRBV7-9|15|.
CASSLVAQGNTEAFF
TGTGCCAGCAGCTTAGTGGCACAGGGGAACACTGAAGCTTTCTTT
>TRBJ2-6|.|TRBV9|18|TRBD2
CASSPPHGRVGGANVLTF
TGTGCCAGCAGCCCCCCCCACGGGAGGGTTGGTGGGGCCAACGTCCTGACTTTC
>TRBJ2-2|.|TRBV25-1|15|TRBD2
CASSVGTSAIGELFF
TGTGCCAGCAGTGTGGGGACTAGCGCAATCGGGGAGCTGTTTTTT
>TRBJ2-3|.|TRBV13|15|.
CASSPPSLNTDTQYF
TGTGCCAGCAGCCCCCCTTCTCTTAACACAGATACGCAGTATTTT